Listed here is a single T cell receptor beta chain. Other nucleotide sequences in the sample specify the same CDR3. The entry originates in a study of T cell changes during pregnancy in multiple sclerosis. Sequencing used immunoSEQ multiplex PCR; TCRdb keeps in-frame clones, though not all of them. The table shows about 94,000 clones, with 85% to 95% occurring only once. The J segment lost 3 bases and the V segment lost 2 bases, leaving 4 bases of the junction unmatched. The V gene's germline CDR1 is LNHDA and CDR2 SQIVND (reference sequence). This CDR3 is built from 14 residues. Sequencing was performed on peripheral blood, taken after pregnancy. This TCR was recovered from a female donor with multiple sclerosis, enrolled in a pregnancy study. This rearrangement joins TRBV19 to TRBJ2-7, with 7 bases aligning to TRBD2. The CDR3 loop reads CASSILGGNYEQYF. The CDR3 region has the DNA TGTGCCAGTAGTATACTGGGGGGGAACTACGAGCAGTACTTC. Combining the CDR3 with reference TRBV19 and TRBJ2-7 gives the whole variable domain DGGITQSPKYLFRKEGQNVTLSCEQNLNHDAMYWYRQDPGQGLRLIYYSQIVNDFQKGDIAEGYSVSREKKESFPLTVTSAQKNPTAFYLCASSILGGNYEQYFGPGTRLTVT.